This passage covers 27 T cell receptor beta chains from one sample sequenced in a study of T cells in women clearing cervical HPV infection. This table comes from immunoSEQ multiplex PCR, and its TCRdb copy is limited to in-frame clones, with some not included. The sample has 45,000 to 55,000 clones. The sequencing sample was made of blood buffy coat. These receptors were obtained from a woman aged 18-69 years with a cervical HPV16 infection that either progressed to CIN3+ or cleared (not recorded which).

With respect to this clone: With the read ending 3 residues before the CDR3 end, the germline J gene is used to fill in that end. V is TRBV5-1 and J is TRBJ2-2; weak D call: TRBD1 (6 bases). CDR1 is SGHRS, CDR2 YFSETQ, per germline. CDR3 length: 15 amino acids. The V end lost 6 bases, the J end lost 4 bases, and 16 bases lay between the germline ends. The sequenced CDR3 bases are TGCGCCAGCAACGAACAGGGCTCGTCCACCGGGGAG. Amino acid sequence: CASNEQGSSTGE. The entire CDR3 protein reads CASNEQGSSTGELFF.

Concerning this clone: The read finishes 3 residues shy of the CDR3 end, and the germline J gene is used to complete it. The chain has TRBV24-1 and TRBJ2-3; no clear D gene. This CDR3 has 15 residues. Germline CDR1 reads KGHDR; CDR2 reads SFDVKD. Deletions cut 2 bases from V and 2 bases from J, with 10 bases between. CDR3 protein: CATSDSTRLTDTQYF. The sequenced CDR3 bases are TGTGCCACCAGTGATTCCACTCGACTCACAGATACG.

On this clone: Read coverage stops 3 residues before the CDR3 terminus; the germline J gene supplies the remainder. The J gene is TRBJ2-4, the V gene TRBV12-3 or TRBV12-4, with D tentatively TRBD2 (6 bases). The CDR3 consists of 12 residues. The CDR3 loop reads CASSLASGLQYF. CDR3 DNA (partial): TGTGCCAGCAGTTTAGCTAGCGGACTT.

About this clone: Read data end 3 residues before the CDR3 end; the end is taken from the germline J gene. The V call is TRBV20-1, the J call TRBJ1-2; D possibly corresponds to TRBD1 (5 bases). Germline V lookup: CDR1 DFQATT, CDR2 SNEGSKA (reference sequence). This CDR3 is built from 12 residues. The part of the CDR3 DNA that was read is TGCAGTGGGGTTAGCAGGGCCGGCGGC. It is translated as CSGVSRAGG. The entire CDR3 protein reads CSGVSRAGGYTF.

Remarks on this clone: Relative to the germline gene, one junction end is altered; a read error may explain this. With the read ending 3 residues before the CDR3 end, the germline J gene is used to fill in that end. V usage is TRBV4-2 and J usage is TRBJ2-3; 8 nucleotides align to TRBD2. The CDR3 has 16 amino acids. The germline gives CDR1 LGHNA, CDR2 YNFKEQ. The CDR3 region is CASSQRRGAYTDTQYF. CDR3 bases read: TGCGCCAGCAGCCAACGGCGGGGGGCTTACACAGATACG.

Points on this clone: The CDR3 end is not reached by the read, which stops 3 residues before it; the germline J gene fills it in. The gene calls are TRBV6-1 and TRBJ2-2, with TRBD2 identical over 13 bases. The CDR3 length is 15 residues. V shed 3 bases, J shed 7 bases, and the junction held 2 bases outside the gene matches. Germline V gene lookup returns CDR1 MNHNS and CDR2 SASEGT. The CDR3 reads CASSETSGGIGELFF. Incomplete CDR3 DNA: TGTGCCAGCAGTGAGACTAGCGGGGGGATCGGGGAG.

Worth noting for this clone: The CDR3 goes on 3 residues after the read ends, and that part is filled in from the germline J gene. V usage is TRBV10-3 and J usage is TRBJ1-1; D might be TRBD1 (5 bases). The CDR3 is made up of 13 amino acids. Germline CDR1 ENHRY, CDR2 SYGVKD. V was clipped by 3 bases and J by 7 bases, with 12 bases between them. This CDR3 is CAISEIREYEAFF. The DNA read from the CDR3 is TGTGCCATCAGTGAAATCAGGGAATATGAA.

Worth noting for this clone: The read ends 3 residues before the CDR3 terminus; that terminus is restored from the germline J gene. This chain uses TRBV20-1 with TRBJ1-1; unclear D gene. Germline lookup yields CDR1 DFQATT and CDR2 SNEGSKA (reference sequence). The CDR3 contains 11 residues. The CDR3 region is CSALRAAEAFF. Incomplete CDR3 DNA: TGCAGTGCTTTAAGGGCAGCCGAA.

Turning to this clone: With the read ending 3 residues before the CDR3 end, the germline J gene is used to fill in that end. The chain links TRBV10-3 to TRBJ2-3, with D perhaps matching TRBD2 (6 bases). Per germline, CDR1 ENHRY and CDR2 SYGVKD. The germline V and J ends were trimmed by 4 bases and 4 bases, with 12 bases remaining between them. This CDR3 region has 14 residues. Partial CDR3 DNA: TGTGCCATCAGTGTCGGGGGTGGCTCAGATACG. Protein sequence: CAISVGGGSDT. The complete CDR3 sequence is CAISVGGGSDTQYF.

In regard to this clone: The read halts 3 residues ahead of the CDR3 end, with the missing end drawn from the germline J gene. V is TRBV6-1 and J is TRBJ1-1; 9 bases fit TRBD1. The CDR3 is 15 amino acids. Germline trimming cut 4 bases from V and 5 bases from J; bases unmatched to any gene: 8. Germline loops: CDR1 MNHNS, CDR2 SASEGT. This CDR3 is CASSAAQGARTEAFF. The part of the CDR3 DNA that was read is TGTGCCAGCAGTGCAGCACAGGGGGCAAGAACTGAA.

For this clone: Read sequence stops 3 residues before the CDR3 end, and the germline J gene provides the missing end. The chain uses TRBV4-2 and TRBJ2-5; 9 nucleotides line up with TRBD2. CDR3 length: 15 amino acids. V gave up 4 bases and J gave up 4 bases; unmatched junction bases: 7. Germline V lookup: CDR1 LGHNA, CDR2 YNFKEQ. This chain's CDR3 is CASSRGRGGVETQYF. The covered CDR3 bases are TGTGCCAGCAGCCGGGGGCGGGGGGGCGTAGAGACC.

As for this clone: Sequencing ends 3 residues short of the CDR3 end; the germline J gene provides the rest. This chain uses TRBV30 with TRBJ2-7; 8 bases match TRBD1. Germline V CDR1 and CDR2: GTSNPN, SVGIG (reference sequence). This CDR3 contains 15 residues. V was pared by 0 bases and J by 3 bases, with 7 bases of the junction left unmatched. CDR3 DNA (partial): TGTGCCTGGAGTGTAGGAGGGACAGGAGTCTACGAG. This gives the protein CAWSVGGTGVYE. Given in full, the CDR3 is CAWSVGGTGVYEQYF.

About this clone itself: The read finishes 3 residues shy of the CDR3 end, and the germline J gene is used to complete it. V usage is TRBV5-4 and J usage is TRBJ2-5; D unclear. The CDR3 runs 13 residues. Trimming stripped 2 bases from V and 1 base from J, with 6 bases between. The germline V gene has CDR1 SGHNT and CDR2 YYREEE (reference sequence). CDR3 sequence: CASSFAGQETQYF. CDR3 bases read: TGTGCCAGCAGCTTCGCAGGCCAAGAGACC.

Remarks on this clone: Sequencing ends 3 residues short of the CDR3 end; the germline J gene provides the rest. The rearrangement uses TRBV30 and TRBJ2-1; D is possibly TRBD1 or TRBD2 (7 bases each). CDR1 and CDR2 from the germline V gene are GTSNPN and SVGIG (reference sequence). The CDR3 runs to 16 residues. V was trimmed by 5 bases and J by 7 bases, leaving 24 bases between them. The chain's CDR3 is CAWQGGGSWTSNEQFF. CDR3 bases read: TGTGCCTGGCAAGGGGGCGGGAGTTGGACCTCGAATGAG.

CDR3 sequence: CASSVDGGNEQFF. CDR3 bases read: TGTGCCAGTAGTGTGGACGGGGGGAATGAG. The V gene is TRBV19, the J gene TRBJ2-1; the match to TRBD2 covers 7 bases. The read terminates 3 residues ahead of where the CDR3 ends, so the germline J gene completes it. CDR1 is LNHDA and CDR2 is SQIVND in the germline V gene (reference sequence). The CDR3 covers 13 residues. The V and J ends lost 5 bases and 7 bases, in that order; junction bases with no gene match: 5.

For this clone: The read terminates 3 residues ahead of where the CDR3 ends, so the germline J gene completes it. This rearrangement joins TRBV19 to TRBJ1-1; unclear D gene. Trimming cost V 7 bases and J 0 bases, with 18 bases left between them. Germline assignment: CDR1 LNHDA and CDR2 SQIVND (reference sequence). CDR3 length: 16 amino acids. The CDR3 sequence: CASTLFSTNLNTEAFF. CDR3 bases read: TGTGCCAGTACCTTATTCTCGACAAATTTGAACACTGAA.

The CDR3 is CASSPWGQTYEQYF. Incomplete CDR3 DNA: TGTGCCAGCAGTCCCTGGGGACAGACCTACGAG. This rearrangement joins TRBV27 to TRBJ2-7; the match to TRBD1 covers 7 bases. The read gets to within 3 residues of the CDR3 end, and the germline J gene fills in the rest. This CDR3 is built from 14 residues. V shed 5 bases and J 2 bases; nucleotides not matched to a gene: 6. Germline V CDR1 and CDR2: MNHEY, SMNVEV (reference sequence).

Details on this clone: The read comes to an end 3 residues before the CDR3 does, leaving the germline J gene to fill in the end. This chain uses TRBV2 with TRBJ2-7, with 7 bases lining up with TRBD1. After removal of 1 base from V and 3 bases from J, the junction contained 6 bases not matched to a gene. CDR1 is SNHLY and CDR2 is FYNNEI in the germline V gene. There are 15 residues in the CDR3. The part of the CDR3 DNA that was read is TGTGCCAGCAGTGAAGAGGGCAGGGGGATCTACGAG. It codes for CASSEEGRGIYE. The full-length CDR3 reads as CASSEEGRGIYEQYF. Full variable domain (rest looked up from reference TRBV2 and TRBJ2-7): EPEVTQTPSHQVTQMGQEVILRCVPISNHLYFYWYRQILGQKVEFLVSFYNNEISEKSEIFDDQFSVERPDGSNFTLKIRSTKLEDSAMYFCASSEEGRGIYEQYFGPGTRLTVT.

The CDR3 region is CASSGAYQDVETQYF. The CDR3 DNA, read in part, is TGTGCCAGCAGCGGGGCCTACCAAGATGTGGAGACC. V is TRBV9 and J is TRBJ2-5, with D hard to call. Read sequence stops 3 residues before the CDR3 end, and the germline J gene provides the missing end. The CDR3 covers 15 residues. CDR1 is SGDLS and CDR2 is YYNGEE in the germline V gene. The V end was cut by 3 bases, the J end by 5 bases, with 17 bases between.

As regards this clone: The read stops 3 residues short of the end of the CDR3; the missing end is completed from the germline J gene. The chain links TRBV7-7 to TRBJ2-2, with TRBD2 as a possible D gene (5 bases). CDR1 and CDR2 (germline): SSHAT, FNYEAQ (reference sequence). The length of the CDR3 is 13 residues. V was pared by 5 bases and J by 7 bases, with 11 bases between. The CDR3: CASSLSRGGELFF. The part of the CDR3 DNA that was read is TGTGCCAGCAGCCTAAGCCGGGGCGGGGAG.

Comments on this clone: The CDR3 extends 3 residues past the end of the read, so its final part is completed from the germline J gene. The gene calls are TRBV28 and TRBJ1-5, with 9 bases that match TRBD1. Germline V CDR1 and CDR2: MDHEN, SYDVKM. The CDR3 runs to 14 residues. V lost 5 bases to trimming and J lost 7 bases; unmatched junction nucleotides: 6. The sequenced CDR3 bases are TGTGCCAGCAGTACCGGGACAGGGTGGCAGCCC. Amino acids: CASSTGTGWQP. The whole CDR3 protein reads CASSTGTGWQPQHF. Together with reference TRBV28 and TRBJ1-5, the CDR3 gives the full variable domain: DVKVTQSSRYLVKRTGEKVFLECVQDMDHENMFWYRQDPGLGLRLIYFSYDVKMKEKGDIPEGYSVSREKKERFSLILESASTNQTSMYLCASSTGTGWQPQHFGDGTRLSIL.

About this clone: The CDR3 extends 3 residues past the end of the read, so its final part is completed from the germline J gene. V and J are TRBV6-2 or TRBV6-3 and TRBJ1-1, with D perhaps matching TRBD1 (5 bases). Germline loops: CDR1 MNHEY, CDR2 SVGEGT. Trimming stripped 6 bases from V and 3 bases from J, with 17 bases between. The CDR3 is made up of 15 amino acids. The DNA read from the CDR3 is TGTGCCAGCAGGCCCGGGGGACTCGGGGACACTGAA. Its protein is CASRPGGLGDTE. The CDR3 in its entirety is CASRPGGLGDTEAFF.

As to this clone: The CDR3 goes on 3 residues after the read ends, and that part is filled in from the germline J gene. This chain links TRBV5-4 with TRBJ2-5; D may be TRBD1 or TRBD2 (5 bases each). V shed 2 bases and J shed 5 bases, with 10 bases lying between them. This CDR3 region has 13 residues. Germline loops: CDR1 SGHNT, CDR2 YYREEE (reference sequence). The CDR3 DNA, read in part, is TGTGCCAGCAGCTTAGAGGGGCGGGAGACC. Translation gives CASSLEGRET. The whole CDR3 protein reads CASSLEGRETQYF. The full variable domain, rest sourced from reference TRBV5-4 and TRBJ2-5, is ETGVTQSPTHLIKTRGQQVTLRCSSQSGHNTVSWYQQALGQGPQFIFQYYREEENGRGNFPPRFSGLQFPNYSSELNVNALELDDSALYLCASSLEGRETQYFGPGTRLLVL.

Regarding this clone: The read gets to within 3 residues of the CDR3 end, and the germline J gene fills in the rest. V gene TRBV7-6 combines with J gene TRBJ1-1; 7 bases match TRBD1. The CDR3 has 17 residues. V shed 5 bases and J 5 bases; nucleotides not matched to a gene: 17. Per germline, CDR1 SGHVS and CDR2 FNYEAQ. The CDR3 sequence: CASSPRPGTVTGTEAFF. CDR3 bases read: TGTGCCAGCAGCCCCCGTCCCGGGACAGTCACGGGAACTGAA.

With regard to this clone: With the read ending 3 residues before the CDR3 end, the germline J gene is used to fill in that end. The rearrangement links TRBV16 to TRBJ1-6; D is possibly TRBD1 (6 bases). Germline V gene lookup returns CDR1 KGHSY and CDR2 FQNENV. Trimming shortened V by 4 bases and J by 10 bases, and 11 bases separated the two germline ends. CDR3 size: 13 residues. The CDR3 bases that were read are TGTGCCAGCAGCCTCCAGGGGATATCACCC. Its protein product is CASSLQGISP. The CDR3 in its entirety is CASSLQGISPLHF. The complete variable domain, with remaining parts taken from reference TRBV16 and TRBJ1-6, reads GEEVAQTPKHLVRGEGQKAKLYCAPIKGHSYVFWYQQVLKNEFKFLISFQNENVFDETGMPKERFSAKCLPNSPCSLEIQATKLEDSAVYFCASSLQGISPLHFGNGTRLTVT.

Concerning this clone itself: The read is 3 residues too short to cover the CDR3 end, so that end is filled in from the germline J gene. The genes are TRBV7-2 and TRBJ1-6; no reliable D call. The germline V gene encodes CDR1 SGHTA and CDR2 FQGNSA. The V end lost 7 bases, the J end lost 5 bases, and 12 bases lay between the germline ends. The CDR3 sequence is 14 residues long. The CDR3 DNA, read in part, is TGTGCCAGCACCCCTCGGCGGGATAATTCACCC. Encoded protein: CASTPRRDNSP. The complete CDR3 protein is CASTPRRDNSPLHF.

On this clone itself: Sequencing ends 3 residues short of the CDR3 end; the germline J gene provides the rest. The rearrangement links TRBV7-2 to TRBJ2-7; 7 bases agree with TRBD1. The CDR3 extends over 13 amino acids. In germline, CDR1 is SGHTA, CDR2 FQGNSA. The V gene end was trimmed by 4 bases and the J gene end by 3 bases; junction bases not matched to a gene: 3. The CDR3 protein is CASSSQGVYEQYF. The sequenced CDR3 bases are TGTGCCAGCAGCTCCCAGGGGGTCTACGAG. The full variable domain, in which reference TRBV7-2 and TRBJ2-7 provide the parts outside the CDR3, is GAGVSQSPSNKVTEKGKDVELRCDPISGHTALYWYRQSLGQGLEFLIYFQGNSAPDKSGLPSDRFSAERTGGSVSTLTIQRTQQEDSAVYLCASSSQGVYEQYFGPGTRLTVT.